This is a list of T cell receptor beta chains from one sample in a study of regulatory T cells in long-lasting Graves disease. TCRdb analysed the multiplex PCR reads with MiXCR anew, one entry per CDR3 protein. This sample has 700,000 or so distinct CDR3 sequences, with 30% found just once. The sample in question was peripheral blood mononuclear cells (PBMCs), obtained when the disease was refractory, from a patient treated with antithyroid drugs. Receptors originate from a female donor with Graves disease. Each CDR3 is given with its conserved first and last residue. The D gene is left open where the match is weak. Size values are once, few and many counts, or a class for expanded clones, and some rows have none.

D gene | J gene | clone size | V gene | CDR3 protein | CDR3 DNA
- | TRBJ1-5 | many | TRBV28 | CASSPLGGDNQPQHF | TGTGCCAGCAGTCCCCTTGGAGGAGACAATCAGCCCCAGCATTTT
TRBD2 | TRBJ2-7 | many | TRBV2 | CASSEAEQGLADYYEQYF | TGTGCCAGCAGTGAAGCGGAACAGGGACTAGCGGACTACTACGAGCAGTACTTC
TRBD2 | TRBJ2-5 | - | TRBV4-1 | CATGTSGRAVETQYF | TGCGCCACCGGGACTAGCGGGAGGGCCGTGGAGACCCAGTACTTC
- | TRBJ1-6 | few | TRBV14 | CASSQEALNSPLHF | TGTGCCAGCAGCCAAGAGGCTCTTAATTCACCCCTCCACTTT
- | TRBJ1-1 | - | TRBV7-9 | CASSLTVPEAFF | TGTGCCAGCAGCTTGACAGTTCCTGAAGCTTTCTTT
TRBD2 | TRBJ2-2 | many | TRBV12-3/TRBV12-4 | CASSFSSGSAGELFF | TGTGCCAGCAGTTTCTCCAGCGGGAGTGCTGGGGAGCTGTTTTTT
TRBD1 | TRBJ1-2 | few | TRBV27 | CASSFDIEGAYGYTF | TGTGCCAGCAGTTTTGATATCGAGGGGGCCTATGGCTACACCTTC
- | TRBJ2-5 | - | TRBV3-1 | CASRHVSPQETQYF | TGTGCCAGCAGACATGTGTCCCCCCAAGAGACCCAGTACTTC
- | TRBJ1-1 | - | TRBV7-9 | CASRRGFYPEAFF | TGTGCCAGCAGACGGGGGTTTTACCCTGAAGCTTTCTTT
- | TRBJ1-1 | many | TRBV28 | CASSTYWTGGAFF | TGTGCCAGCAGCACCTACTGGACGGGGGGAGCTTTCTTT
TRBD1 | TRBJ1-6 | many | TRBV28 | CASGTGDNSPLHF | TGTGCCAGCGGGACAGGGGACAATTCACCCCTCCACTTT
- | TRBJ2-2 | - | TRBV30 | CAWSGDANTGELFF | TGTGCCTGGAGTGGGGACGCGAACACCGGGGAGCTGTTTTTT
- | TRBJ2-7 | - | TRBV3-1 | CASSPNLTGTKGYEQYF | TGTGCCAGCAGCCCTAACTTGACAGGTACCAAGGGCTACGAGCAGTACTTC
- | TRBJ2-7 | few | TRBV9 | CASSVQDGLSYEQYF | TGTGCCAGCAGCGTTCAAGACGGATTGTCCTACGAGCAGTACTTC
- | TRBJ1-5 | - | TRBV2 | CASSVGGSSQPQHF | TGTGCCAGCAGTGTAGGGGGGAGCAGTCAGCCCCAGCATTTT